The source of this TCR beta chain is a study of neurological immune-mediated disorders. Study observations and caveats: HTLV-1-associated myelopathy displayed the greatest TCR clonal expansion, and multiple sclerosis exhibited the smallest, lower than that of healthy controls.

The CDR3 loop spans 15 amino acids. Looked up from germline, CDR1 is SGHRS and CDR2 is YFSETQ. V was trimmed by 0 bases and J by 5 bases, leaving 14 bases between them. For sorted libraries, the input was roughly 1 million CD4+ or CD8+ T cells. The cDNA was synthesized by 5'RACE incorporating 10-nucleotide random UMIs. TCRdb analysed the 5' RACE reads with MiXCR anew, one entry per CDR3 protein. The table lists about 18,000 distinct CDR3 sequences, about 15% of them singletons. With regard to this clonotype: The antigen is unknown.

The receptor was derived from a woman aged 55-75 years with HTLV-1-associated myelopathy (HAM/TSP). The rearrangement joins TRBV5-1 to TRBJ1-1; TRBD1 is a possible D gene (6 bases). Sequencing was carried out using CD4+ T cells from blood. The CDR3 DNA sequence: TGCGCCAGCAGCTTGGGAGGGGGGCAGAGGACTGAAGCTTTCTTT. It encodes CASSLGGGQRTEAFF.